The clone carrying this T cell receptor (beta chain) was counted only a few times. Antigen specificity is unknown. This record comes from a study of Ad26.COV2.S vaccination and SARS-CoV-2 variants. Profiled with immunoSEQ multiplex PCR; TCRdb holds only in-frame clones, not every one. The table has roughly 100,000 clones, 80% seen once; the top ten hold 15% to 20%. Broader study findings: Placebo recipients showed lower spike-specific TCR breadth than vaccinees.

The V gene lost 6 bases and the J gene lost 3 bases, with 25 bases spanning the gap. This CDR3 has 18 amino acids. The V gene's germline CDR1 is LGHDT and CDR2 YNNKEL (reference sequence). The receptor was isolated from a human donor who had recovered from COVID-19. The rearrangement links TRBV3-1 (or the pseudogene TRBV3-2) to TRBJ2-3; perhaps TRBD2 as D (6 bases). Source: peripheral blood, taken after recovery from COVID-19. The CDR3 sequence: CASRTPPLSSAFTDTQYF. CDR3 nucleotide sequence: TGTGCCAGCAGGACTCCCCCCCTCTCTAGCGCTTTTACAGATACGCAGTATTTT.